This entry describes one T cell receptor beta chain. Source study methods: It was from reference gene primer amplification that nucleated cell counts were estimated. Using immunoSEQ multiplex PCR, the repertoire was profiled, and TCRdb retains in-frame clones only, with some absent. V, J and clone size reflect that table, while D and trimming were determined from the DNA. In the table there are some 80,000 clones, over 75% of which are singletons. Recruited during active infection, patients (from Seattle) were subsequently followed longitudinally. The entry originates in a study of blood T cell repertoires in COVID-19. Study-level background: Material from acute and convalescent COVID-19 was sourced from the United States, Italy and Spain. PBMCs, B-cell-depleted T cells, or T cells provided the cDNA or gDNA that made up the material.

Germline CDR1 and CDR2: SNHLY and FYNNEI. The CDR3 loop spans 14 amino acids. The germline V and J ends were trimmed by 4 bases and 3 bases, with 13 bases remaining between them. The rearrangement links TRBV2 to TRBJ2-7; D not resolved. The sample was peripheral blood. The source is a man in his forties or fifties with COVID-19, enrolled during active disease. CDR3 in DNA: TGTGCCAGCAGTGTCCGAGTGGTAAACTACGAGCAGTACTTC. Residues: CASSVRVVNYEQYF. The whole variable domain, remainder taken from reference TRBV2 and TRBJ2-7, is EPEVTQTPSHQVTQMGQEVILRCVPISNHLYFYWYRQILGQKVEFLVSFYNNEISEKSEIFDDQFSVERPDGSNFTLKIRSTKLEDSAMYFCASSVRVVNYEQYFGPGTRLTVT.